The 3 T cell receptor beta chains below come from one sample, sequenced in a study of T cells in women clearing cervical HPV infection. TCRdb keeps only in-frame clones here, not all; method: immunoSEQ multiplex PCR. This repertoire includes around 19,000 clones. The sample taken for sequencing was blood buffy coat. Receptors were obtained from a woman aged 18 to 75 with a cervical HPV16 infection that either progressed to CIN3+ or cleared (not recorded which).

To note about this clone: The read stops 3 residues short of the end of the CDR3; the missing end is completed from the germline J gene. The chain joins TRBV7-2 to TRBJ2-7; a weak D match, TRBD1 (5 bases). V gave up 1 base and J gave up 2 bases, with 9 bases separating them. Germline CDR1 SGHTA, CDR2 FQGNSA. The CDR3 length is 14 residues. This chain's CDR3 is CASSLVATAYEQYF. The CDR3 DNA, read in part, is TGTGCCAGCAGCTTAGTTGCGACAGCCTACGAG.

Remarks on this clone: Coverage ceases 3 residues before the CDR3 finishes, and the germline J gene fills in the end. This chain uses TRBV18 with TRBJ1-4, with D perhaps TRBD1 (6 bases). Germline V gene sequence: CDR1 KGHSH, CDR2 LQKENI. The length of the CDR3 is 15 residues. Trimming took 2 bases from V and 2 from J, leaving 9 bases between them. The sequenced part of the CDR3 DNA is TGTGCCAGCTCACCATCACAGGGCACTAATGAAAAA. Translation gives CASSPSQGTNEK. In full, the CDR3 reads CASSPSQGTNEKLFF.

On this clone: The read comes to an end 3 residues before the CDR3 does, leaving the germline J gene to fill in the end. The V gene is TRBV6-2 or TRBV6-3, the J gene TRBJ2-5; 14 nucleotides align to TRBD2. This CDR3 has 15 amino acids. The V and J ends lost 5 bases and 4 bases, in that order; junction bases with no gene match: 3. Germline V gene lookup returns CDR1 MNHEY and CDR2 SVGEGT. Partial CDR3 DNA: TGTGCCAGCAGTCGACTAGCGGGGGGGGGAGAGACC. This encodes CASSRLAGGGET. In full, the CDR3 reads CASSRLAGGGETQYF.